This T cell receptor beta chain was retrieved from a study of immune evolution from preneoplasia to lung adenocarcinoma. This clone was detected only a few times. Other DNA sequences of this sample code for an identical CDR3. V was trimmed by 4 bases and J by 2 bases, leaving 9 bases between them. CDR1 and CDR2 (germline): SEHNR, FQNEAQ (reference sequence). The CDR3 is made up of 15 amino acids. TCRdb's table, derived via immunoSEQ multiplex PCR, lists solely in-frame clones and lacks some. This table holds under 3,500 clones, roughly 76% found once. The rearrangement joins TRBV7-9 to TRBJ2-6, with D perhaps TRBD1 (6 bases). Material: FFPE invasive lung adenocarcinoma tissue. The receptor was isolated from a person aged 60 to 85 with invasive lung adenocarcinoma. CDR3 sequence: CASSSNRAGANVLTF. CDR3 coding DNA: TGTGCCAGCAGCTCGAACAGGGCTGGGGCCAACGTCCTGACTTTC.